Below are 6 T cell receptor beta chains sequenced from a single sample in a study of CD8 T cells in cerebrospinal fluid in Alzheimer's disease. TCRdb re-called the 10x single-cell sequencing reads; one entry per CDR3 protein, DNA not given. The sample has around 1,200 distinct CDR3 sequences, and its top ten clones hold around 16%. Input material: cerebrospinal fluid. These receptors were obtained from a human donor with Parkinson's disease.

This clonotype ranks as medium-sized (0.01 to 0.1%) in terms of frequency. The CDR3 loop is CASSQELAGTETQYF. V usage is TRBV4-2 and J usage is TRBJ2-5. The CDR3 runs to 15 residues. Looked up from germline, CDR1 is LGHNA and CDR2 is YNFKEQ.

This chain joins TRBV7-9 and TRBJ1-5; the D call of TRBD1 rests on TCRdb alone, since no DNA is present to check it. From germline, CDR1 is SEHNR and CDR2 FQNEAQ (reference sequence). This CDR3 contains 15 residues. The CDR3 loop is CASSLDSRGDQPQHF.

Considering frequency, this clonotype is medium-sized (0.01 to 0.1%). The rearrangement links TRBV20-1 to TRBJ2-1; TCRdb lists TRBD1, though no DNA is available to test this call. CDR1 and CDR2 (germline): DFQATT, SNEGSKA (reference sequence). The CDR3 runs 14 residues. The CDR3 here is CSARDLARGQGIIF.

This clonotype counts as medium-sized by frequency. This chain joins TRBV5-1 and TRBJ2-7. CDR3 size: 16 residues. Germline-derived CDR1 and CDR2 are SGHRS and YFSETQ. CDR3 residues: CASSLEPGLTTYEQYF.

Considering frequency, this clonotype is medium-sized. The rearrangement uses TRBV27 and TRBJ2-1. Germline CDR1 MNHEY, CDR2 SMNVEV (reference sequence). This CDR3 has 16 residues. The CDR3 here is CASSLIAGSSYNEQFF.

Its frequency marks this clonotype as large (0.1 to 1%). The chain uses TRBV10-2 and TRBJ1-6. Germline CDR1 WSHSY, CDR2 SAAADI. The length of the CDR3 is 13 residues. This CDR3 is CASSEGRISPLHF.